A selection of T cell receptor beta chains follows, all from one sample in a study of blood T cell repertoires in COVID-19. TCRdb's table, derived via immunoSEQ multiplex PCR, lists solely in-frame clones and lacks some. The data contain roughly 280,000 clones, about 88% of them singletons. Specimen: peripheral blood. The receptor source for this set is a woman in her thirties with COVID-19, enrolled during active disease. Each CDR3 is given with its conserved first and last residue. A D gene is named only where the DNA matches it firmly. Part of the rows lack a size; the others show once, few, many or a class for expanded clones.

d_gene | abundance | j_gene | v_gene | CDR3nt | CDR3aa
TRBD1 | . | TRBJ1-2 | TRBV12-3/TRBV12-4 | TGTGCCAGCAGTTTCGGGACAGGGAATGGCTACACCTTC | CASSFGTGNGYTF
. | . | TRBJ1-6 | TRBV5-1 | TGCGCCAGCAGGACAGCCTACAATAATTCACCCCTCCACTTT | CASRTAYNNSPLHF
. | . | TRBJ1-5 | TRBV12-3/TRBV12-4 | TGTGCCAGCAGTCACGCGAGCCAGCCCCAGCATTTT | CASSHASQPQHF
TRBD2 | . | TRBJ2-1 | TRBV5-4 | TGTGCCAGCAGCTTGAGTCCTAGCGGAAATGAGCAGTTCTTC | CASSLSPSGNEQFF
. | . | TRBJ1-6 | TRBV27 | TGTGCCAGCAGTTTAACCGAGGGTAATTCACCCCTCCACTTT | CASSLTEGNSPLHF
. | . | TRBJ1-4 | TRBV20-1 | TGCAGTGGGTCTATTGGTGAAAAACTGTTTTTT | CSGSIGEKLFF
TRBD2 | . | TRBJ2-1 | TRBV6-5 | TGTGCCAGCAGCTCCCGGCCTAGGGAGGGCCGGGAGCAGTTCTTC | CASSSRPREGREQFF
TRBD1 | . | TRBJ2-7 | TRBV6-5 | TGTGCCAGCAGTTCGGGACAGTCCTCCTACGAGCAGTACTTC | CASSSGQSSYEQYF
. | . | TRBJ1-1 | TRBV7-9 | TGTGCCAGCAGCTTAGAAGGGGGTGGCACTGAAGCTTTCTTT | CASSLEGGGTEAFF
TRBD2 | . | TRBJ2-5 | TRBV7-9 | TGTGCCAGCAGCTTTGATAGCGGGAGGGCCGGGGAGACCCAGTACTTC | CASSFDSGRAGETQYF
. | . | TRBJ2-3 | TRBV2 | TGTGCCAGCAGCAGACTGAGGGGCACAGATACGCAGTATTTT | CASSRLRGTDTQYF
TRBD1 | . | TRBJ1-3 | TRBV9 | TGTGCCAGCAGCGCCTGGACAGGCGTATTCTCTGGAAACACCATATATTTT | CASSAWTGVFSGNTIYF
. | few | TRBJ1-5 | TRBV6-2/TRBV6-3 | TGTGCCAGCAGCACTATCACCAATCAGCCCCAGCATTTT | CASSTITNQPQHF
TRBD2 | . | TRBJ2-7 | TRBV3-1/TRBV3-2 | TGTGCCAGCAGCTCTAGCGGGAGGCGTGGCGAGCAGTACTTC | CASSSSGRRGEQYF
. | . | TRBJ2-5 | TRBV7-2 | TGTGCCAGCAGCTCCCTAGAGACCCAGTACTTC | CASSSLETQYF
. | . | TRBJ1-3 | TRBV7-9 | TGTGCCAGCAGCTTTACCAGAAACTCTGGAAACACCATATATTTT | CASSFTRNSGNTIYF
TRBD1 | . | TRBJ1-6 | TRBV7-9 | TGTGCCAGCAGCGTAAACAGGGGAAATTCACCCCTCCACTTT | CASSVNRGNSPLHF
. | . | TRBJ1-1 | TRBV7-2 | TGTGCCAGCAGCCCTAGGACGGGAGGGAACACTGAAGCTTTCTTT | CASSPRTGGNTEAFF
TRBD2 | . | TRBJ2-2 | TRBV3-1/TRBV3-2 | TGTGCCAGCTCCTTTGGGGTAGCGGGGAACACCGGGGAGCTGTTTTTT | CASSFGVAGNTGELFF
TRBD1 | . | TRBJ2-3 | TRBV9 | TGTGCCAGCAGCGTAGCGGGACAGGGGACGACACACACACGAGATACGCAGTATTTT | CASSVAGQGTTHTRDTQYF
. | . | TRBJ1-2 | TRBV4-2 | TGTGCCAGCAGCCAAGACCCAGACGGGATGGGTGGCTACACCTTC | CASSQDPDGMGGYTF
TRBD2 | . | TRBJ2-1 | TRBV11-1 | TGTGCCAGCAGCTTTGGCGGGAGTCTCTACAATGAGCAGTTCTTC | CASSFGGSLYNEQFF
. | . | TRBJ1-1 | TRBV7-9 | TGTGCCAGCAGCGTGAGTAGTGAAACTGAAGCTTTCTTT | CASSVSSETEAFF
. | . | TRBJ2-1 | TRBV6-6 | TGTGCCAGCCAGTCGGAATATCAGGTATCCTACAATGAGCAGTTCTTC | CASQSEYQVSYNEQFF
. | . | TRBJ1-1 | TRBV5-6 | TGTGCCAGCAGCGATATCGAGGGCGCGGGGGCTTTCTTT | CASSDIEGAGAFF
. | . | TRBJ1-2 | TRBV5-1 | TGCGCCAGCAGCCTTACAGCGAGGGACTACACCTTC | CASSLTARDYTF
TRBD2 | . | TRBJ2-2 | TRBV7-9 | TGTGCCAGCAGCCCACACGGACTAGGAAGAACCAACACCGGGGAGCTGTTTTTT | CASSPHGLGRTNTGELFF
. | . | TRBJ1-5 | TRBV7-6 | TGTGCCAGCAGCCCCCAGGGTTATGGGGATCAGCCCCAGCATTTT | CASSPQGYGDQPQHF
TRBD1 | . | TRBJ1-5 | TRBV6-5 | TGTGCCAGCAGCAGGGGGGGCAATCAGCCCCAGCATTTT | CASSRGGNQPQHF
TRBD1 | . | TRBJ1-4 | TRBV27 | TGTGCCAGCAGCCCGTCGACAGGGGGCGTTAATGAAAAACTGTTTTTT | CASSPSTGGVNEKLFF
TRBD1 | . | TRBJ2-7 | TRBV5-1 | TGCGCCAGCAGCGGCGGGACAGGGGGTTCTGGCGAGCAGTACTTC | CASSGGTGGSGEQYF
. | . | TRBJ2-1 | TRBV3-1/TRBV3-2 | TGTGCCAGCAGCCAAGATCAGCGGCGCCGTAGCTCCTACAATGAGCAGTTCTTC | CASSQDQRRRSSYNEQFF
TRBD2 | . | TRBJ2-1 | TRBV19 | TGTGCCAGTAGTGCACTGAGCGGGAGGGGTATTGGGAATGAGCAGTTCTTC | CASSALSGRGIGNEQFF
TRBD1 | . | TRBJ2-4 | TRBV10-3 | TGTGCCATCAGACCGGGACAGGGGGAAAGGGACATTCAGTACTTC | CAIRPGQGERDIQYF
. | . | TRBJ1-1 | TRBV24-1 | TGTGCCACCAGTGATTCGCGGGTCCTGGGGGGCACTGAAGCTTTCTTT | CATSDSRVLGGTEAFF
TRBD1 | . | TRBJ2-6 | TRBV4-2 | TGTGCCAGCAGCCCCCCTCTTGGGACAGCCTCTGGGGCCAACGTCCTGACTTTC | CASSPPLGTASGANVLTF
TRBD1 | . | TRBJ1-6 | TRBV7-2 | TGTGCCAGCATTCCTCCGGGACAGGGAAATTCACCCCTCCACTTT | CASIPPGQGNSPLHF
. | . | TRBJ2-7 | TRBV2 | TGTGCCAGCAGTGAAGCGGGAGGCACCTACGAGCAGTACTTC | CASSEAGGTYEQYF
. | . | TRBJ1-1 | TRBV28 | TGTGCCAGCAGACCGGCAGGAATCATGAACACTGAAGCTTTCTTT | CASRPAGIMNTEAFF